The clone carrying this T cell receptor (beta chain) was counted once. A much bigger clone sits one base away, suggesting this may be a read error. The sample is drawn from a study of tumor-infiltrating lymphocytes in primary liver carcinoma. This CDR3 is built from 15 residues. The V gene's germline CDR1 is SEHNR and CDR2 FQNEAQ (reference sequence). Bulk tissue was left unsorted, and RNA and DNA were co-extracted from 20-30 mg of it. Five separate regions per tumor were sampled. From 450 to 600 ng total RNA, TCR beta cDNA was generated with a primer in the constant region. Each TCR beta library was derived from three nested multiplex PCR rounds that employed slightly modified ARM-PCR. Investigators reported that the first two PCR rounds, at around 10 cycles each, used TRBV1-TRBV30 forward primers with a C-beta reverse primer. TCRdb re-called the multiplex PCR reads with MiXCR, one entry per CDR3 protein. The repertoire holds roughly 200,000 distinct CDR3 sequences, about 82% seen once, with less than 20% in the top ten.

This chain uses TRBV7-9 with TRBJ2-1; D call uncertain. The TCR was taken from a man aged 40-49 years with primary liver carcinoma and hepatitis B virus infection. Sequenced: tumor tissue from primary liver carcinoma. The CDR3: CASSSPSDPYNEQLF. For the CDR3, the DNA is TGTGCCAGCAGCTCACCCTCCGACCCGTACAATGAGCAGTTATTC.